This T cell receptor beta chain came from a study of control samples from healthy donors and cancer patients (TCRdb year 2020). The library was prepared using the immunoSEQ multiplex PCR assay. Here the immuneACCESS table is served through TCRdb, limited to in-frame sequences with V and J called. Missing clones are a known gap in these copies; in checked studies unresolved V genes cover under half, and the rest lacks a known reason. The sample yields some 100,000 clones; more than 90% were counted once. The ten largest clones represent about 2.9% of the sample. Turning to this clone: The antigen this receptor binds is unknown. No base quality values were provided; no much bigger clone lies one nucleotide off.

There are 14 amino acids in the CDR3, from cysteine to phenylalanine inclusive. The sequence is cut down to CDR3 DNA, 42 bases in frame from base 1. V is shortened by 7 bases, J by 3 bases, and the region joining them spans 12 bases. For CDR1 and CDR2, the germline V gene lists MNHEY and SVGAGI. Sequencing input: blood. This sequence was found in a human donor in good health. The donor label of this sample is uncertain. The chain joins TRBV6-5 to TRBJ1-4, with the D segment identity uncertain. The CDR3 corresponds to CASKQQPSNEKLFF. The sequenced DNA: TGTGCCAGCAAGCAGCAACCTTCTAATGAAAAACTGTTTTTT.